This TCR beta chain stems from a study of cytotoxic CD8 clonotypes in ibrutinib-treated CLL. As for the study in general: After a median of approximately 70 months, 14 patients stayed remitted and some 12 progressed; responses had been partial in some 25 and complete in 2.

With cryopreserved PBMCs as the source, 2 to 2.5 micrograms of genomic DNA went to TCR beta libraries. Study findings and constraints: The study found baseline clonality above age-matched healthy donors, tracking circulating CD8+ T-cell counts.

Target depth was 1 in 200,000 to 1 in 1 million T cells, about 10x per clonotype. Only in-frame clones appear in the TCRdb table, and some are missing; sequencing was by immunoSEQ multiplex PCR. Among fewer than 50,000 clones listed, 60% to 80% were seen once. The CDR3 runs to 16 residues. Germline V gives CDR1 MDHEN, CDR2 SYDVKM. V dropped 6 bases and J dropped 5; count of bases not matched to a gene: 15. As to this clone: Its matching antigen is unknown.

This clonotype was obtained from a human donor with chronic lymphocytic leukemia. The sequencing here drew on PBMCs, taken after 24 months of ibrutinib treatment. This sequence joins TRBV28 and TRBJ2-7; 8 nucleotides agree with TRBD2. CDR3 nucleotide sequence: TGTGCCAGCAGACCTACCGGACTAGCCATGAGCGACGAGCAGTACTTC. As protein: CASRPTGLAMSDEQYF.